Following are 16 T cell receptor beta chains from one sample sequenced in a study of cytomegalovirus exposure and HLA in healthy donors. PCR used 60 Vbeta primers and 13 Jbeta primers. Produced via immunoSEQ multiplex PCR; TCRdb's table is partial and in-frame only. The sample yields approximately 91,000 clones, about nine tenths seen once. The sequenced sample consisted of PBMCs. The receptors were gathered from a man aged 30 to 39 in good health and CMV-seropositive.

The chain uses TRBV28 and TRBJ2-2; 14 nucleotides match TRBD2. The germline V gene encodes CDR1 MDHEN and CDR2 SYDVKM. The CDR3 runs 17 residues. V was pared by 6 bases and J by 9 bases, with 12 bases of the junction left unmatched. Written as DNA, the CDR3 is TGTGCCAGCAGGATCTCACACGGGACTAGCGGGAGCAGGGAGCTGTTTTTT. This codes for CASRISHGTSGSRELFF.

The CDR3 coding sequence is TGTGCCAGTACACACGGTGGGCCCTCTGGGGCCAACGTCCTGACTTTC. Translated, it gives CASTHGGPSGANVLTF. The chain is built from TRBV19 and TRBJ2-6, with unresolved D. V gave up 7 bases and J gave up 0 bases, with 13 bases separating them. In germline, CDR1 is LNHDA, CDR2 SQIVND (reference sequence). The CDR3 consists of 16 residues.

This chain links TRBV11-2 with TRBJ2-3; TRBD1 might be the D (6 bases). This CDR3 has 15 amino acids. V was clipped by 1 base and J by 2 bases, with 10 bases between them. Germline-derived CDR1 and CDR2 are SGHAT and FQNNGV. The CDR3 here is CASSLGTVYTDTQYF. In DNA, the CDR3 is TGTGCCAGCAGCTTAGGGACAGTTTACACAGATACGCAGTATTTT.

The chain's CDR3 is CASSIGPGDYNEQFF. The DNA for the CDR3 is TGTGCCAGTAGTATAGGTCCGGGAGATTACAATGAGCAGTTCTTC. V usage is TRBV19 and J usage is TRBJ2-1, with D possibly TRBD2 on 6 matching bases. This CDR3 region has 15 residues. V dropped 1 base and J dropped 4 bases, with 11 bases sitting between them. From germline, CDR1 is LNHDA and CDR2 SQIVND (reference sequence).

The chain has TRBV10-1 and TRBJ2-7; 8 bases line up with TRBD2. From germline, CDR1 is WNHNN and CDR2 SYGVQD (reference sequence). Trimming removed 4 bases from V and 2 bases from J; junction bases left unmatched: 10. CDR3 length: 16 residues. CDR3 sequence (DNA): TGCGCCAGCAGTGGGAAGGGACTAGGAGGCGCCTACGAGCAGTACTTC. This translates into CASSGKGLGGAYEQYF.

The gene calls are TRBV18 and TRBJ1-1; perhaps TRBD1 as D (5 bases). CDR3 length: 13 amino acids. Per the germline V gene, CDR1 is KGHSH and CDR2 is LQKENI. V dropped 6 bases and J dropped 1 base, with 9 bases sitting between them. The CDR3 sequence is CASSPTGNTEAFF. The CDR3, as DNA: TGTGCCAGCTCGCCCACAGGGAACACTGAAGCTTTCTTT.

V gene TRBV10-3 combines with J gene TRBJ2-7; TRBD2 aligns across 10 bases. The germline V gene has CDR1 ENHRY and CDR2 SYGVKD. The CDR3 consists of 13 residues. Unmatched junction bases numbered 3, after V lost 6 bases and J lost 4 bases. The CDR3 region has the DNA TGTGCCATCAGCAGGACTAGCGGATACGAGCAGTACTTC. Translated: CAISRTSGYEQYF.

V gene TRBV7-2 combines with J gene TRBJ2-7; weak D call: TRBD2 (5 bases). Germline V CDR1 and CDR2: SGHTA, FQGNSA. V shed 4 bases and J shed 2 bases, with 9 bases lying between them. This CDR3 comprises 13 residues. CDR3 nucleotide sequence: TGTGCCAGCAGCTCTCCGACTACCTACGAGCAGTACTTC. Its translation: CASSSPTTYEQYF.

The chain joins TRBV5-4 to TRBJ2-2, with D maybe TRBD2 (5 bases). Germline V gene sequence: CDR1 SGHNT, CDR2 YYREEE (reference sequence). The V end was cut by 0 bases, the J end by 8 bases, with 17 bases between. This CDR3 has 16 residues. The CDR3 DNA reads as TGTGCCAGCAGCTTGGCCGTTACTGCGGGTTATGGGGAGCTGTTTTTT. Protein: CASSLAVTAGYGELFF.

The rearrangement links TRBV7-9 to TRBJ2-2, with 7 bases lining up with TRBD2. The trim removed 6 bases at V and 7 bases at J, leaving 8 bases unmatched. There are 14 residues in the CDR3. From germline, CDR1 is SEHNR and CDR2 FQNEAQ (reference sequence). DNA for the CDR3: TGTGCCAGCAGGTTTAGCGGGCAATTCGGGGAGCTGTTTTTT. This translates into CASRFSGQFGELFF.

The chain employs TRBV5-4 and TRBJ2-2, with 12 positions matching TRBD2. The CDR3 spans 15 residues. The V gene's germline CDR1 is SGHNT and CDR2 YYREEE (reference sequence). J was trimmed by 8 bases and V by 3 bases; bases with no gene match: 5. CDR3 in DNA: TGTGCCAGCAGCTCGGTTGGACTAGCGGGAGGGGAGCTGTTTTTT. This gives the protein CASSSVGLAGGELFF.

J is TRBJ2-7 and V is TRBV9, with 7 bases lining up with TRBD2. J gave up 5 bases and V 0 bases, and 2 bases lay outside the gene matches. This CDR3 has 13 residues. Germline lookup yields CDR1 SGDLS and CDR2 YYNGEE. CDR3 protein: CASSVGGGNEQYF. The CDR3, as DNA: TGTGCCAGCAGCGTAGGGGGGGGTAACGAGCAGTACTTC. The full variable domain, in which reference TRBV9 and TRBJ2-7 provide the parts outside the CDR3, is DSGVTQTPKHLITATGQRVTLRCSPRSGDLSVYWYQQSLDQGLQFLIQYYNGEERAKGNILERFSAQQFPDLHSELNLSSLELGDSALYFCASSVGGGNEQYFGPGTRLTVT.

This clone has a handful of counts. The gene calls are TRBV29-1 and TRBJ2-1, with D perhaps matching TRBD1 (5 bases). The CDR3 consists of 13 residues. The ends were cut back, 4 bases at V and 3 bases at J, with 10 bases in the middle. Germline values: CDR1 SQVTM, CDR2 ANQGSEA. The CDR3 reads CSVGGDIYNEQFF. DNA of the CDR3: TGCAGCGTTGGGGGCGACATCTACAATGAGCAGTTCTTC.

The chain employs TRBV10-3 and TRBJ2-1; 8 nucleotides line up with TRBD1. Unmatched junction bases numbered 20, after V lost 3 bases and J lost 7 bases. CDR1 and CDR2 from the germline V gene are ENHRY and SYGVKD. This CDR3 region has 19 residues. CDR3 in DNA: TGTGCCATCAGTGAAACTAAGGGCTCAGGGGGCCTGAGCAGTAATGAGCAGTTCTTC. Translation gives CAISETKGSGGLSSNEQFF.

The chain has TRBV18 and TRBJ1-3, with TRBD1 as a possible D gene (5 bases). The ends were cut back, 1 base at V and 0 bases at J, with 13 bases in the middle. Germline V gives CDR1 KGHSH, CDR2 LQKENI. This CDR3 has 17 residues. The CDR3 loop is CASSPLGRTSSGNTIYF. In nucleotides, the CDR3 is TGTGCCAGCTCACCACTGGGCAGGACAAGCTCTGGAAACACCATATATTTT.

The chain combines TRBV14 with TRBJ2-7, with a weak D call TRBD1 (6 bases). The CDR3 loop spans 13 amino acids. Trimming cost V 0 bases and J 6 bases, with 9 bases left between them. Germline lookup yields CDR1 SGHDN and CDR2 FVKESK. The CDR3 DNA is TGTGCCAGCAGCCAAGATGGGGGCTCCGAGCAGTACTTC. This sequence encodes CASSQDGGSEQYF.